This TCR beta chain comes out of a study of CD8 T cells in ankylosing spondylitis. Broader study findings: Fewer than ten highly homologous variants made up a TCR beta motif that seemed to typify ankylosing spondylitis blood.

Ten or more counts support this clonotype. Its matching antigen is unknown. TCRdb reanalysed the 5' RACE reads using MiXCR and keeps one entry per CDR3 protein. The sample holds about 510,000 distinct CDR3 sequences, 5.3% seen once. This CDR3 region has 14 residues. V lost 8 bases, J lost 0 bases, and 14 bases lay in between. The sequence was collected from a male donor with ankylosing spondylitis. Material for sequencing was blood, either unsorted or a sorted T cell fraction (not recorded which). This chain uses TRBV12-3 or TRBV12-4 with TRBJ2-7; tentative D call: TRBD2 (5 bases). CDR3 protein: CASSPLEGSYEQYF. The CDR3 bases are TGTGCCAGCTCACCCCTAGAGGGCTCCTACGAGCAGTACTTC.